Below, one T cell receptor beta chain is given with its context. Its matching antigen is unknown. The repertoire was sequenced with immunoSEQ multiplex PCR; TCRdb's copy has only in-frame clones and lacks some. The sample yields 180,000 or so clones, about 95% seen once. This sample is part of a study of T cell responses to AZD1222 COVID-19 vaccine. Regarding the study as a whole: Researchers report vaccine-associated CD4 TCRs spanning spike, with dominance at 160-218 and 743-854. Spike-specific TCR breadth and depth grew following two AZD1222 doses. AZD1222 recipients seropositive at baseline numbered only six.

J lost 5 bases, V lost 6 bases, and 17 bases had no gene match. The germline gives CDR1 GTSNPN, CDR2 SVGIG (reference sequence). The CDR3 totals 17 residues. This sample comprised peripheral blood, obtained on day 0 of AZD1222 vaccination. This receptor was identified in an adult in good health. The chain has TRBV30 and TRBJ2-3; 10 bases are a match to TRBD2. The CDR3 spells CACLPPLTSGWGDTQYF. DNA for the CDR3: TGTGCCTGTTTGCCTCCCCTGACTAGCGGGTGGGGAGATACGCAGTATTTT.